The 30 T cell receptor beta chains listed next were all sequenced from one sample in a study of T cell repertoires in cytomegalovirus infection. TCRdb processed the reads anew with MiXCR; each CDR3 protein has one entry. Here the sample spans 150,000 to 190,000 distinct CDR3 sequences, around 20% being singletons. The sequenced sample was PBMCs. Receptors were obtained from a human donor in good health (CMV status not recorded). Some clones in this sample may be carry-over from other donors' samples.

V usage is TRBV28 and J usage is TRBJ2-1; 7 nucleotides line up with TRBD1. J gave up 9 bases and V 6 bases, and 11 bases lay outside the gene matches. Germline CDR1 reads MDHEN; CDR2 reads SYDVKM. This CDR3 comprises 14 residues. CDR3: CASSRQGGYGEQFF. CDR3 nucleotide sequence: TGTGCCAGCAGCCGACAGGGCGGGTATGGTGAGCAGTTCTTC.

This sequence joins TRBV29-1 and TRBJ2-5; 9 nucleotides agree with TRBD1. Unmatched junction bases numbered 1, after V lost 4 bases and J lost 4 bases. CDR1 is SQVTM, CDR2 ANQGSEA, per germline. This CDR3 has 12 amino acids. CDR3 sequence reads: CSVGGQGETQYF. As DNA, the CDR3 is TGCAGCGTTGGGGGACAGGGAGAGACCCAGTACTTC. The whole variable domain, filled in from reference TRBV29-1 and TRBJ2-5, reads SAVISQKPSRDICQRGTSLTIQCQVDSQVTMMFWYRQQPGQSLTLIATANQGSEATYESGFVIDKFPISRPNLTFSTLTVSNMSPEDSSIYLCSVGGQGETQYFGPGTRLLVL.

The chain recombines TRBV19 with TRBJ1-1; TRBD1 aligns across 8 bases. J was trimmed by 2 bases and V by 4 bases; bases with no gene match: 9. Germline V gives CDR1 LNHDA, CDR2 SQIVND (reference sequence). The CDR3 has 16 residues. CDR3 protein: CASSKPGTGSNTEAFF. CDR3 sequence (DNA): TGTGCCAGTAGTAAACCCGGGACAGGATCAAACACTGAAGCTTTCTTT.

In this sample, this clonotype turned up once. The chain joins TRBV2 to TRBJ2-5; possibly TRBD1 for D (6 bases). V lost 4 bases to trimming and J lost 1 base, with 10 bases between them. The CDR3 spans 14 residues. Germline CDR1 reads SNHLY; CDR2 reads FYNNEI. CDR3 sequence: CASSATGFQETQYF. The DNA of the CDR3 is TGTGCCAGCAGTGCTACAGGGTTCCAAGAGACCCAGTACTTC.

The V call is TRBV28, the J call TRBJ2-7; tentative D call: TRBD2 (5 bases). Looked up from germline, CDR1 is MDHEN and CDR2 is SYDVKM. The germline V and J ends were trimmed by 5 bases and 8 bases, with 13 bases remaining between them. The CDR3 consists of 12 residues. CDR3 amino acids: CASSLPGNQQYF. CDR3 nucleotides: TGTGCCAGCAGTCTACCCGGGAACCAGCAGTACTTC.

This clonotype was detected many times. The V gene is TRBV7-8, the J gene TRBJ2-3, with 10 bases identical to TRBD2. V was pared by 2 bases and J by 4 bases, with 9 bases of the junction left unmatched. This CDR3 region has 17 residues. Per the germline V gene, CDR1 is SGHVS and CDR2 is FQNEAQ. Here the CDR3 DNA reads TGTGCCAGCAGCTTACCAGCGGGAGGGCCTCGGGCAGATACGCAGTATTTT. Translating it yields CASSLPAGGPRADTQYF.

In this sample, this clonotype turned up many times. The chain carries TRBV5-1 and TRBJ2-7; 10 bases are shared with TRBD1. The CDR3 extends over 15 amino acids. V lost 3 bases and J lost 3; bases outside the gene matches: 6. CDR1 is SGHRS, CDR2 YFSETQ, per germline. The CDR3 loop is CASSSTGGPNYEQYF. The DNA of the CDR3 is TGCGCCAGCAGCTCGACAGGGGGCCCTAACTACGAGCAGTACTTC.

The chain recombines TRBV11-2 with TRBJ2-1, with unresolved D. The CDR3 loop spans 15 amino acids. Germline V gene lookup returns CDR1 SGHAT and CDR2 FQNNGV. Trimming took off 1 base at V and 2 bases at J, with 9 bases between the two ends. CDR3 loop: CASSLVASPYNEQFF. The CDR3 DNA is TGTGCCAGCAGCTTAGTTGCTAGTCCCTACAATGAGCAGTTCTTC.

V is TRBV12-3 or TRBV12-4 and J is TRBJ1-2; tentatively, D is TRBD1 (5 bases). V was shortened by 6 bases and J by 4 bases, with 12 bases between the two germline ends. This CDR3 has 13 amino acids. The CDR3: CASRGDGSYGYTF. CDR3 coding DNA: TGTGCCAGCAGAGGGGACGGCTCCTATGGCTACACCTTC.

The rearrangement links TRBV28 to TRBJ1-2; weak D call: TRBD1 (5 bases). CDR1 is MDHEN and CDR2 is SYDVKM in the germline V gene. Trimming pared 4 bases from V and 0 bases from J, leaving 9 bases between. The CDR3 totals 14 residues. This CDR3 is CASSSHRSNYGYTF. CDR3 sequence (DNA): TGTGCCAGCAGTTCGCACAGGTCTAACTATGGCTACACCTTC.

V usage is TRBV18 and J usage is TRBJ1-5, with unresolved D. The CDR3 contains 15 residues. Germline CDR1 KGHSH, CDR2 LQKENI. Trimming took 6 bases from V and 0 from J, leaving 12 bases between them. The CDR3 reads CASSPREISNQPQHF. The CDR3 DNA reads TGTGCCAGCTCCCCTCGGGAGATTAGCAATCAGCCCCAGCATTTT. Variable domain in full (rest from reference TRBV18 and TRBJ1-5): NAGVMQNPRHLVRRRGQEARLRCSPMKGHSHVYWYRQLPEEGLKFMVYLQKENIIDESGMPKERFSAEFPKEGPSILRIQQVVRGDSAAYFCASSPREISNQPQHFGDGTRLSIL.

This clonotype was detected a few times. The V call is TRBV6-2 or TRBV6-3, the J call TRBJ2-7, with 7 positions matching TRBD1. The trim removed 7 bases at V and 6 bases at J, leaving 9 bases unmatched. This CDR3 has 13 residues. From germline, CDR1 is MNHEY and CDR2 SVGEGT. The chain's CDR3 is CASKGTALTEQYF. The CDR3 region has the DNA TGTGCCAGCAAGGGGACAGCCTTAACCGAGCAGTACTTC.

This clonotype has ten or more counts. V gene TRBV5-5 combines with J gene TRBJ1-3; perhaps TRBD1 as D (6 bases). The length of the CDR3 is 15 residues. Looked up from germline, CDR1 is SGHKS and CDR2 is YYEKEE (reference sequence). The ends were cut back, 0 bases at V and 2 bases at J, with 9 bases in the middle. CDR3 nucleotides: TGTGCCAGCAGCTTGGCGTGGACAGCTGGAAACACCATATATTTT. Translated, it gives CASSLAWTAGNTIYF.

The chain has TRBV7-9 and TRBJ2-7; 9 bases match TRBD1. With V trimmed by 5 bases and J by 0 bases, 2 bases remained unmatched. The V gene's germline CDR1 is SEHNR and CDR2 FQNEAQ (reference sequence). CDR3 length: 14 residues. The CDR3 bases are TGTGCCAGCAGCGGGGGACAGGGCTCCTACGAGCAGTACTTC. It specifies CASSGGQGSYEQYF. The full variable domain, with the rest looked up from reference TRBV7-9 and TRBJ2-7, is DTGVSQNPRHKITKRGQNVTFRCDPISEHNRLYWYRQTLGQGPEFLTYFQNEAQLEKSRLLSDRFSAERPKGSFSTLEIQRTEQGDSAMYLCASSGGQGSYEQYFGPGTRLTVT.

This clonotype has a count of ten or more. The chain recombines TRBV7-2 with TRBJ2-7; tentatively, D is TRBD2 (6 bases). CDR1 SGHTA and CDR2 FQGNSA come from the germline V gene. CDR3 length equals 14 residues. V was cut by 1 base and J by 3 bases, with 10 bases left in between. CDR3 nucleotides: TGTGCCAGCAGCTTAGGGGACTCGCGCTACGAGCAGTACTTC. Amino acid sequence: CASSLGDSRYEQYF.

The V gene is TRBV12-3 or TRBV12-4, the J gene TRBJ2-1; 7 bases are shared with TRBD2. V shed 3 bases, J shed 7 bases, and the junction held 6 bases outside the gene matches. The CDR3 runs to 14 residues. The CDR3 loop is CASSFLAEGNEQFF. The CDR3 region has the DNA TGTGCCAGCAGTTTTCTAGCGGAGGGGAATGAGCAGTTCTTC.

This clonotype was counted at least ten times. This sequence joins TRBV7-2 and TRBJ2-3; 8 nucleotides align to TRBD2. The CDR3 is 17 residues long. Germline trimming cut 1 base from V and 2 bases from J; bases unmatched to any gene: 8. Germline CDR1 is SGHTA and CDR2 is FQGNSA. The CDR3 nucleotides are TGTGCCAGCAGCTTAGGAGACGGGGGGGTGGTCACAGATACGCAGTATTTT. Encoded protein: CASSLGDGGVVTDTQYF.

The sample holds a few counts of this clonotype. V and J are TRBV12-3 or TRBV12-4 and TRBJ1-1, with D uncertain. Deletions cut 2 bases from V and 3 bases from J, with 7 bases between. The CDR3 has 13 amino acids. The CDR3 nucleotides read TGTGCCAGCAGTTTAAGGAAATACACTGAAGCTTTCTTT. Its protein is CASSLRKYTEAFF.

Ten or more counts support this clonotype. The V call is TRBV6-6, the J call TRBJ1-5, with D unresolved. CDR1 and CDR2 (germline): MNHNY, SVGAGI (reference sequence). The ends were cut back, 7 bases at V and 4 bases at J, with 8 bases in the middle. The CDR3 is 12 amino acids. The CDR3 coding sequence is TGTGCCAGCACACAAGGGAATCAGCCCCAGCATTTT. Translation gives CASTQGNQPQHF.

This chain links TRBV28 with TRBJ1-2, with no clear D. The V end lost 5 bases, the J end lost 4 bases, and 14 bases lay between the germline ends. From germline, CDR1 is MDHEN and CDR2 SYDVKM. The CDR3 is 14 residues long. The CDR3 bases are TGTGCCAGCAGTCCCGTATCAGCCGCCTATGGCTACACCTTC. Amino acids: CASSPVSAAYGYTF.

Only a few counts were recorded for this clonotype. V gene TRBV11-2 combines with J gene TRBJ2-2; D is possibly TRBD1 (5 bases). V gave up 9 bases and J gave up 0 bases, with 26 bases separating them. The CDR3 has 19 residues. Germline assignment: CDR1 SGHAT and CDR2 FQNNGV. The chain's CDR3 is CASLEFGHTRIANTGELFF. DNA for the CDR3: TGTGCCAGTTTGGAATTTGGACACACAAGAATCGCGAACACCGGGGAGCTGTTTTTT.

This rearrangement joins TRBV29-1 to TRBJ2-3; TRBD2 agrees at 8 bases. The germline V gene encodes CDR1 SQVTM and CDR2 ANQGSEA. This CDR3 is 15 amino acids long. The V and J ends lost 2 bases and 4 bases, in that order; junction bases with no gene match: 8. CDR3 region: CSVELRRGAADTQYF. The CDR3 nucleotides read TGCAGCGTTGAACTAAGGCGGGGGGCCGCAGATACGCAGTATTTT.

At least ten counts were recorded for this clonotype. This sequence joins TRBV7-2 and TRBJ2-2; 12 bases line up with TRBD2. J was trimmed by 4 bases and V by 5 bases; bases with no gene match: 5. The CDR3 spans 16 residues. Germline CDR1 and CDR2: SGHTA and FQGNSA. The CDR3 loop reads CASSDLAGGFTGELFF. The CDR3 DNA sequence: TGTGCCAGCAGCGATCTAGCGGGGGGGTTCACCGGGGAGCTGTTTTTT. The full variable domain, in which reference TRBV7-2 and TRBJ2-2 provide the parts outside the CDR3, is GAGVSQSPSNKVTEKGKDVELRCDPISGHTALYWYRQSLGQGLEFLIYFQGNSAPDKSGLPSDRFSAERTGGSVSTLTIQRTQQEDSAVYLCASSDLAGGFTGELFFGEGSRLTVL.

Details on this clonotype: A much larger clone lies one base from this, so it may be a read error. This is likely a read error, given that the CDR3 carries no conserved phenylalanine or tryptophan at its end. It is unclear where the CDR3 begins or ends on the DNA, so no DNA is shown, and the CDR3 is as TCRdb lists it. The rearrangement links TRBV7-2 to TRBJ2-4; the D call in the table, TRBD1, was not verified against the DNA. CDR1 and CDR2 from the germline V gene are SGHTA and FQGNSA. Ends included, the CDR3 has 12 residues. The CDR3: CASSLRGDLFYY.

V and J are TRBV15 and TRBJ2-3; 10 positions agree with TRBD2. V gave up 0 bases and J gave up 8 bases; unmatched junction bases: 5. The germline gives CDR1 LNHNV, CDR2 YYDKDF (reference sequence). CDR3 length: 15 amino acids. The CDR3 reads CATSRDRTSGVTQYF. CDR3 DNA: TGTGCCACCAGCAGAGATCGAACTAGCGGGGTTACGCAGTATTTT.

The chain joins TRBV4-1 to TRBJ1-5, with no clear D. Per germline, CDR1 MGHRA and CDR2 YSYEKL. The CDR3 totals 14 residues. V lost 1 base and J 4 bases, leaving 8 bases between the germline ends. As DNA, the CDR3 is TGCGCCAGCAGCCAAGTGCCTGCTAATCAGCCCCAGCATTTT. Protein: CASSQVPANQPQHF.

The V and J genes are TRBV29-1 and TRBJ2-5, with D maybe TRBD2 (6 bases). Trimming left V 4 bases short and J 4 bases short, with 7 bases between. The CDR3 contains 11 residues. Germline V gene data show CDR1 as SQVTM and CDR2 as ANQGSEA. CDR3 coding DNA: TGCAGCGTTGGGGGGGTAGAGACCCAGTACTTC. It specifies CSVGGVETQYF.

This clonotype showed up just a few times. The chain links TRBV20-1 to TRBJ2-1, with D tentatively TRBD1 (8 bases). CDR1 is DFQATT, CDR2 SNEGSKA, per germline (reference sequence). V lost 5 bases to trimming and J lost 2 bases, with 13 bases between them. The CDR3 is 14 residues long. The CDR3: CSASTGGAYNEQFF. CDR3 DNA: TGCAGTGCTTCTACAGGGGGGGCCTACAATGAGCAGTTCTTC.

This clonotype was observed many times. The V and J genes are TRBV7-2 and TRBJ2-3, with 7 bases identical to TRBD2. Unmatched junction bases numbered 12, after V lost 8 bases and J lost 1 base. The CDR3 has 16 amino acids. Germline CDR1 SGHTA, CDR2 FQGNSA. CDR3 nucleotides: TGTGCCAGCCTCTACCGCGGGAGAGGGGGCACAGATACGCAGTATTTT. This encodes CASLYRGRGGTDTQYF. The variable domain in full, completed from reference TRBV7-2 and TRBJ2-3, reads GAGVSQSPSNKVTEKGKDVELRCDPISGHTALYWYRQSLGQGLEFLIYFQGNSAPDKSGLPSDRFSAERTGGSVSTLTIQRTQQEDSAVYLCASLYRGRGGTDTQYFGPGTRLTVL.

V and J are TRBV10-3 and TRBJ2-5; 11 nucleotides line up with TRBD2. Germline lookup yields CDR1 ENHRY and CDR2 SYGVKD. V was pared by 3 bases and J by 2 bases, with 8 bases of the junction left unmatched. The CDR3 sequence is 17 residues long. The CDR3 sequence is CAISEGTSGSGQETQYF. The CDR3 nucleotides read TGTGCCATCAGTGAAGGCACTAGCGGGAGTGGTCAAGAGACCCAGTACTTC.